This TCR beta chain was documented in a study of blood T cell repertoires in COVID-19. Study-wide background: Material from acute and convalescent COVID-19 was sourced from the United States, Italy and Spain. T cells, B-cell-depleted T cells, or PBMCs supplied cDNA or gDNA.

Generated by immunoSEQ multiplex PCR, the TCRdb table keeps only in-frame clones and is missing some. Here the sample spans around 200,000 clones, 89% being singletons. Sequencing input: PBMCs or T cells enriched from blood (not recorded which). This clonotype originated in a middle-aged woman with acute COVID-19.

The CDR3 protein is CASSIWEGPPDEQYF. The CDR3, as DNA: TGTGCCAGTAGTATCTGGGAGGGGCCCCCGGACGAGCAGTACTTC. This chain joins TRBV19 and TRBJ2-7, with TRBD2 matching over 7 bases. CDR3 length equals 15 residues. With V trimmed by 3 bases and J by 5 bases, 10 bases remained unmatched. CDR1 and CDR2 (germline): LNHDA, SQIVND (reference sequence).